This T cell receptor (beta chain) derives from a study of T cell changes during pregnancy in multiple sclerosis. Profiled with immunoSEQ multiplex PCR; TCRdb holds only in-frame clones, not every one. The data show over 80,000 clones, approximately 90% seen once. The sample here was peripheral blood, taken in the second trimester of pregnancy. This clonotype was sampled from a female donor in good health, enrolled as a control in a pregnancy study.

CDR3 sequence: CASSGRSGTEAFF. The CDR3 DNA follows: TGTGCCAGCAGTGGGAGGTCGGGTACTGAAGCTTTCTTT. This chain connects TRBV6-1 to TRBJ1-1; the D is unclear. CDR1 MNHNS and CDR2 SASEGT come from the germline V gene. The CDR3 extends over 13 amino acids. The V and J ends lost 4 bases and 5 bases respectively, with 11 bases between them.